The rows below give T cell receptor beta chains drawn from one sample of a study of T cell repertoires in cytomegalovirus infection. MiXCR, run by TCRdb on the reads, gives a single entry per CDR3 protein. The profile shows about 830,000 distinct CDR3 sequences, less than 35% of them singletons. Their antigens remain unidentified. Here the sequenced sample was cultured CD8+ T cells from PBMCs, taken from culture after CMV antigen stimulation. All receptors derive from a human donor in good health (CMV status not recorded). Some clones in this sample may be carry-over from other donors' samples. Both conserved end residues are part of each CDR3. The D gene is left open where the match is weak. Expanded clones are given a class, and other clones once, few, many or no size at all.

TGTGCCAGCCGAGGACAGGAGGTCAATCAGCCCCAGCATTTT,CASRGQEVNQPQHF,few,TRBD1,TRBJ1-5,TRBV6-2/TRBV6-3
TGTGCCAGCAGTTTAACAACAGGGCCCACCGACGAGCAGTACTTC,CASSLTTGPTDEQYF,.,.,TRBJ2-7,TRBV27
TGTGCCAGCAGTCCAGTAGCGGGGCGCCAAGAGACCCAGTACTTC,CASSPVAGRQETQYF,few,TRBD2,TRBJ2-5,TRBV9
TGTGCCAGCAGTCCCACCCCCCTGTCGAACGAGCAGTACTTC,CASSPTPLSNEQYF,few,.,TRBJ2-7,TRBV27
TGTGCCAGCAGTTCTCCGGAGACAGGGTGGGTGTACGCGCAGTATTTT,CASSSPETGWVYAQYF,.,TRBD1,TRBJ2-3,TRBV2
TGTGCCAGCAATATGGCGGGGGGCGGCACAGATACGCAGTATTTT,CASNMAGGGTDTQYF,few,TRBD2,TRBJ2-3,TRBV12-3/TRBV12-4
TGCGCCAGCAGCTTTTGGTCCAACACTGAAGCTTTCTTT,CASSFWSNTEAFF,.,.,TRBJ1-1,TRBV5-1
TGCAGCGTTGAAGATCGTGGACAGGGGTACACCGGGGAGCTGTTTTTT,CSVEDRGQGYTGELFF,.,TRBD1,TRBJ2-2,TRBV29-1
TGTGCCACCAGCAGAGATCGTACAAGGCAGGGGCAGCCCCAGCATTTT,CATSRDRTRQGQPQHF,.,.,TRBJ1-5,TRBV15
TGCGCCAGCAGCCAGGAAGGGACTTCCTCTAATCCTTATGGAAACACCATATATTTT,CASSQEGTSSNPYGNTIYF,.,.,TRBJ1-3,TRBV4-3
TGCGCCAGCAGCCACCCGACACGGTTGAGCACAGATACGCAGTATTTT,CASSHPTRLSTDTQYF,few,.,TRBJ2-3,TRBV4-1
TGTGCCAGCGCCCCACTAGCAGACAATGAGCAGTTCTTC,CASAPLADNEQFF,few,.,TRBJ2-1,TRBV6-5
TGCGCCAGCAGCCCCACCTCATACTACGAGCAGTACTTC,CASSPTSYYEQYF,few,.,TRBJ2-7,TRBV4-1
TGTGCCATCAGTGCCCAAATGACTAACACCGGGGAGCTGTTTTTT,CAISAQMTNTGELFF,.,.,TRBJ2-2,TRBV10-3
TGTGCCAGCAGCGGGACGGTCAATCAGCCCCAGCATTTT,CASSGTVNQPQHF,few,.,TRBJ1-5,TRBV27
TGTGCCAGCAGCGTGGGAGCCGAGGGGACCCAGTACTTC,CASSVGAEGTQYF,few,.,TRBJ2-5,TRBV9
TGTGCCAACAGCTTAGAGGGAAATCAGCCCCAGCATTTT,CANSLEGNQPQHF,.,.,TRBJ1-5,TRBV7-4
TGTGCCAGCAGGTCAGGGGTAGGCGAGCAGTACTTC,CASRSGVGEQYF,.,.,TRBJ2-7,TRBV12-3/TRBV12-4
TGCGCCAGCAGCCAGCGGACGGTTCCTGAGCCCCAGCATTTT,CASSQRTVPEPQHF,.,.,TRBJ1-5,TRBV4-1
TGTGCCAGCGGGCCCGGAAGGGAGGGCGGGGAGCTGTTTTTT,CASGPGREGGELFF,few,TRBD2,TRBJ2-2,TRBV12-3/TRBV12-4
TGTGCCAGCAGCTCCTTCAGGGAGTACCTAGCTTGGCGGGAGCAGTTCTTC,CASSSFREYLAWREQFF,few,.,TRBJ2-1,TRBV11-1
TGTGCCAGCATTGGCCTAGCGGGCCCCTACAATGAGCAGTTCTTC,CASIGLAGPYNEQFF,once,TRBD2,TRBJ2-1,TRBV6-2/TRBV6-3
TGTGCCACCAGCAGTGTAGGCAATCAGCCCCAGCATTTT,CATSSVGNQPQHF,few,.,TRBJ1-5,TRBV15
TGTGCCAGCAGCCCAGTAGGGGGAGGGCTAGCGGGGGCCTCACACAATGAGCAGTTCTTC,CASSPVGGGLAGASHNEQFF,many,TRBD2,TRBJ2-1,TRBV7-8
TGTGCCAGCCAGCGGTCGGGGGCCGGGGAGCTGTTTTTT,CASQRSGAGELFF,few,.,TRBJ2-2,TRBV9
TGCGCCAGCAGCCCGCACTCGAACACTGAAGCTTTCTTT,CASSPHSNTEAFF,few,.,TRBJ1-1,TRBV4-1
TGTGCCAGCAGCTCATGGGGCCCCCGCATGAACACTGAAGCTTTCTTT,CASSSWGPRMNTEAFF,few,.,TRBJ1-1,TRBV7-9
TGCAGTTCCTTTCGACAGAAAAGAATGAACACTGAAGCTTTCTTT,CSSFRQKRMNTEAFF,.,.,TRBJ1-1,TRBV20-1
TGCGCCAGCAGCCCCGCCGCAGGGGACGGCTACGAGCAGTACTTC,CASSPAAGDGYEQYF,.,.,TRBJ2-7,TRBV4-1
TGTGCCAGCAGCTTAGAAGCGGACGATGAGCAGTTCTTC,CASSLEADDEQFF,many,.,TRBJ2-1,TRBV7-2
TGTGCCAGCAGCTTGCAGATACAGGGCCCCTATGGCTACACCTTC,CASSLQIQGPYGYTF,.,.,TRBJ1-2,TRBV5-8
TGTGCCATCAGCCCCCGAGCAGGAGAGAACACCGGGGAGCTGTTTTTT,CAISPRAGENTGELFF,.,.,TRBJ2-2,TRBV10-3
TGTGCCAGCAGTTACTCAGGATCGAGAGTAAGGGAAAAACTGTTTTTT,CASSYSGSRVREKLFF,.,.,TRBJ1-4,TRBV27
TGTGCCAGCAGCTTAGTTGCGGGGGGTACAGAGACCCAGTACTTC,CASSLVAGGTETQYF,.,TRBD2,TRBJ2-5,TRBV7-9
TGCGCCAGCAGCCGAGGCATTGAAGCTTTCTTT,CASSRGIEAFF,many,.,TRBJ1-1,TRBV4-1
TGTGCCAGCAGTGTTCAGGGGAATAATTCACCCCTCCACTTT,CASSVQGNNSPLHF,few,.,TRBJ1-6,TRBV28